The source of this TCR beta chain is a study of T-cell reconstitution after alpha-beta-depleted transplantation in children. This clonotype was seen a handful of times. Its antigen is unidentified. The study's findings and limits: Newly produced T cells mostly provided counts and TCRbeta diversity after one year, as hyperexpanded clones declined. Day-60 TCRbeta diversity that was high in some patients was derived from surviving recipient T cells and thymic progenitors.

V lost 7 bases, J lost 4 bases, and 12 bases stayed unmatched. The CDR3 contains 17 residues. The TCRbeta library was prepared with unique molecular identifiers. In TCRdb, the PCR reads were re-called with MiXCR into one record per CDR3 protein. Found here are roughly 98,000 distinct CDR3 sequences, around 15% of them singletons; the top ten hold 15% to 20%. The sequence was collected from a male patient aged 2-9 years who had a stem cell transplant for acute lymphoblastic leukemia, so the T cells may come from the graft donor. The material sequenced was PBMCs, mostly from graft donor cells, taken 180 days after TCRalphabeta/CD19-depleted stem cell transplant. The chain combines TRBV12-3 or TRBV12-4 with TRBJ1-3; 11 bases agree with TRBD1. CDR3 amino acids: CASTYPGQGASGNTIYF. CDR3 DNA: TGTGCCAGCACCTATCCCGGACAGGGGGCTTCGGGAAACACCATATATTTT.